These T cell receptor beta chains were read from a single sample in a study of blood T cell repertoires in COVID-19. Using immunoSEQ multiplex PCR, the repertoire was profiled, and TCRdb retains in-frame clones only, with some absent. The sample lists under 95,000 clones, over 75% seen once, with 4.9% in the top ten. The specimen was peripheral blood. The origin of the receptors is a woman at least 80 years old with acute or convalescent COVID-19. Each CDR3 is given with its conserved first and last residue. D genes are given only for firm matches. Expanded clones get a size class; other rows say once, few or many, or leave the size out.

V gene	D gene	clone size	J gene	CDR3 DNA	CDR3 protein
TRBV7-8	.	few	TRBJ2-7	TGTGCCAGCAGCTTCTGGATGGACTCAGAGCAGTACTTC	CASSFWMDSEQYF
TRBV5-1	.	.	TRBJ2-7	TGCGCCAGCAGCTTCGGCCTTACGGGAGAGCAGTACTTC	CASSFGLTGEQYF
TRBV5-1	.	.	TRBJ1-2	TGCGCCAGCAGCACGACGGGGTCTAACTATGGCTACACCTTC	CASSTTGSNYGYTF
TRBV2	TRBD2	few	TRBJ2-3	TGTGCCACCGGCGGGGGGGGAGCAGATACGCAGTATTTT	CATGGGGADTQYF
TRBV6-1	.	.	TRBJ2-3	TGTGCCAGCAGTGATGCCGCGGGCACAGATACGCAGTATTTT	CASSDAAGTDTQYF
TRBV6-5	.	.	TRBJ2-7	TGTGCCAGCAATTTCGAGAGAACCTACGAGCAGTACTTC	CASNFERTYEQYF
TRBV7-2	TRBD1	.	TRBJ1-5	TGTGCCAGCAGCCGCGGACAGGGAGGTTATCAGCCCCAGCATTTT	CASSRGQGGYQPQHF
TRBV4-1	TRBD1	.	TRBJ2-7	TGCGCCAGCAGCCAAGATTCCTACAGGGGTTCCTACGAGCAGTACTTC	CASSQDSYRGSYEQYF
TRBV9	TRBD2	.	TRBJ2-5	TGTGCCAGCAGCCCACGCATTAGCGGGTTGGACCAAGAGACCCAGTACTTC	CASSPRISGLDQETQYF
TRBV7-6	TRBD1	.	TRBJ1-3	TGTGCCAGCAGCTTTGGACAGGGGATAGGAGGAAACACCATATATTTT	CASSFGQGIGGNTIYF
TRBV5-1	TRBD1	.	TRBJ1-2	TGCGCCAGCAGCTCCTGGACAGGCGAGAACTATGGCTACACCTTC	CASSSWTGENYGYTF
TRBV4-1	TRBD2	.	TRBJ2-1	TGCGCCAGCAGCCAAGCTGGGACTAGCATCGATGAGCAGTTCTTC	CASSQAGTSIDEQFF
TRBV30	.	.	TRBJ2-7	TGTGCCTGGAGAGGACGGGGGACAGCCTACGAGCAGTACTTC	CAWRGRGTAYEQYF
TRBV7-2	TRBD1	.	TRBJ2-3	TGTGCCAGCAGCCCAGCGGGACAGGGAACAGATACGCAGTATTTT	CASSPAGQGTDTQYF
TRBV6-5	.	.	TRBJ1-2	TGTGCCAGCAGTTCTCACACAGTTTCTGATGGCTACACCTTC	CASSSHTVSDGYTF
TRBV5-1	.	.	TRBJ1-5	TGCGCCAGCAGCTGGCGGCCCAATCAGCCCCAGCATTTT	CASSWRPNQPQHF
TRBV5-1	.	.	TRBJ2-4	TGCGCCAGCAGCTCGGGGGGCCCATCGGACATTCAGTACTTC	CASSSGGPSDIQYF
TRBV18	TRBD1	.	TRBJ2-3	TGTGCCAGCTCCTCGACAGGGGGCATCGCAGATACGCAGTATTTT	CASSSTGGIADTQYF
TRBV14	.	.	TRBJ2-7	TGTGCCAGCAGCCAAGATGCTTCGGGATTTCGCTACGAGCAGTACTTC	CASSQDASGFRYEQYF
TRBV2	TRBD1	few	TRBJ1-4	TGTGCCAGTAGACAGGGTATCGTAGAACTGTTTTTT	CASRQGIVELFF
TRBV6-2/TRBV6-3	TRBD2	once	TRBJ2-1	TGTGCCAGCAGTTACCTACGACTAGCGGGAGCCATCAATGAGCAGTTCTTC	CASSYLRLAGAINEQFF
TRBV9	TRBD2	.	TRBJ2-5	TGTGCCAGCAGCGGACTAGCGGGGGGTACGGAGACCCAGTACTTC	CASSGLAGGTETQYF
TRBV11-3	TRBD1	once	TRBJ2-3	TGTGCCAGCAGCAGAACAGGGGCCGTACCGGATACGCAGTATTTT	CASSRTGAVPDTQYF
TRBV6-5	TRBD2	.	TRBJ2-7	TGTGCCAGCAGGCTTACTAGCGGGGGTTTCTACGAGCAGTACTTC	CASRLTSGGFYEQYF
TRBV7-9	.	.	TRBJ1-1	TGTGCCAGCAACCCCGCCGATAGGGGCACTGAAGCTTTCTTT	CASNPADRGTEAFF